Presented here are 18 T cell receptor beta chains from one specimen sequenced in a study of cytomegalovirus exposure and HLA in healthy donors. PCR used 60 Vbeta primers and 13 Jbeta primers. Sequencing was performed with immunoSEQ multiplex PCR; in TCRdb, only in-frame clones are kept and a portion is missing. Among over 150,000 clones listed, 65% to 80% were seen once. Sequenced sample: PBMCs. These receptors came from a man in his forties in good health and CMV-seronegative.

In its sample, this clone was seen a few times. The gene calls are TRBV4-2 and TRBJ2-7; 7 nucleotides agree with TRBD2. Germline CDR1 reads LGHNA; CDR2 reads YNFKEQ. This CDR3 has 14 residues. V lost 4 bases and J lost 6; bases outside the gene matches: 9. The CDR3 coding sequence is TGTGCCAGCAGCCGAGGGGAGGGTCAGCTCGAGCAGTACTTC. Residues: CASSRGEGQLEQYF.

This clone appeared a single time. At one of its ends the junction is not consistent with the germline gene, which may arise from a read error. The chain has TRBV11-2 and TRBJ2-4, with 8 nucleotides matching TRBD2. The CDR3 extends over 19 amino acids. Germline CDR1 SGHAT, CDR2 FQNNGV. Here the CDR3 reads CASSSTDYKAGDAKNSQYF. Written as DNA, the CDR3 is TGTGCCAGCAGCTCAACTGACTATAAAGCGGGAGACGCCAAAAACAGTCAGTACTTC.

The chain is built from TRBV7-9 and TRBJ1-2; 7 bases align to TRBD1. After removal of 5 bases from V and 8 bases from J, the junction contained 14 bases not matched to a gene. From germline, CDR1 is SEHNR and CDR2 FQNEAQ (reference sequence). This CDR3 is built from 15 residues. CDR3: CASSPGGSAQRGYTF. The CDR3 DNA follows: TGTGCCAGCAGCCCAGGGGGGTCGGCCCAGAGAGGCTACACCTTC.

The chain is built from TRBV11-3 and TRBJ2-2; TRBD1 is a possible D gene (5 bases). Germline-derived CDR1 and CDR2 are SGHNT and YENEEA. Trimming removed 5 bases from V and 1 base from J, with 11 bases in between. CDR3 size: 15 residues. The CDR3 DNA reads as TGTGCCAGCAGCCTGAGACAGATGAACACCGGGGAGCTGTTTTTT. Its protein is CASSLRQMNTGELFF.

The chain has TRBV6-6 and TRBJ1-2; D possibly corresponds to TRBD1 (6 bases). The CDR3 covers 16 residues. V lost 4 bases, J lost 1 base, and 16 bases lay in between. CDR1 and CDR2 from the germline V gene are MNHNY and SVGAGI (reference sequence). The CDR3 DNA is TGTGCCAGCAGTTGGCCAGGGCAGGGGTTTAACTATGGCTACACCTTC. This gives the protein CASSWPGQGFNYGYTF.

This chain uses TRBV5-1 with TRBJ2-3, with 10 bases lining up with TRBD2. CDR1 and CDR2 from the germline V gene are SGHRS and YFSETQ. J lost 4 bases, V lost 4 bases, and 0 bases had no gene match. The CDR3 runs to 13 residues. The CDR3: CASSSGRADTQYF. The CDR3 nucleotides read TGCGCCAGCAGCAGCGGGAGGGCAGATACGCAGTATTTT.

This chain uses TRBV11-2 with TRBJ2-1; TRBD1 agrees at 8 bases. This CDR3 is built from 12 residues. The ends lost 3 bases at V and 16 bases at J; junction bases unmatched: 8. Germline CDR1 is SGHAT and CDR2 is FQNNGV. CDR3 nucleotide sequence: TGTGCCAGCAGCTTGGGACAGGCTAACCCTTTCTTC. Translating it yields CASSLGQANPFF. Full variable domain (rest looked up from reference TRBV11-2 and TRBJ2-1): EAGVAQSPRYKIIEKRQSVAFWCNPISGHATLYWYQQILGQGPKLLIQFQNNGVVDDSQLPKDRFSAERLKGVDSTLKIQPAKLEDSAVYLCASSLGQANPFFGPGTRLTVL.

The chain uses TRBV6-1 and TRBJ2-7, with 9 bases fitting TRBD2. Looked up from germline, CDR1 is MNHNS and CDR2 is SASEGT. V was clipped by 10 bases and J by 5 bases; unmatched bases: 12. This CDR3 has 14 amino acids. This chain's CDR3 is CAIRIAGGIHEQYF. The CDR3 DNA reads as TGTGCCATCCGTATCGCGGGAGGGATCCACGAGCAGTACTTC.

This clone showed up just a few times. The chain is built from TRBV6-1 and TRBJ2-3; no reliable D call. This CDR3 region has 14 residues. CDR1 MNHNS and CDR2 SASEGT come from the germline V gene. Deletions cut 4 bases from V and 1 base from J, with 9 bases between. The CDR3 nucleotides are TGTGCCAGCAGTGCAGGAAGTGGCACAGATACGCAGTATTTT. This gives the protein CASSAGSGTDTQYF.

The chain recombines TRBV27 with TRBJ2-5; the D is unclear. CDR1 and CDR2 from the germline V gene are MNHEY and SMNVEV (reference sequence). V lost 4 bases and J lost 4, with 16 bases in between. The CDR3 length is 15 residues. The CDR3 DNA sequence: TGTGCCAGCAGTTCCTACGCGTCGAACAGAGAGACCCAGTACTTC. As protein: CASSSYASNRETQYF.

The rearrangement links TRBV21-1 to TRBJ2-7; TRBD1, the table's D call, lacks a check against the DNA. TRBV21-1 represents a pseudogene. The CDR3 has 13 residues. CDR3: CASTGPSGHEQYF. The DNA for the CDR3 is TGTGCCAGTACAGGACCGTCCGGTCACGAGCAGTACTTC.

This chain uses TRBV28 with TRBJ2-7; TRBD1 aligns across 9 bases. V lost 6 bases and J lost 2; bases outside the gene matches: 8. This CDR3 contains 15 residues. Germline assignment: CDR1 MDHEN and CDR2 SYDVKM. CDR3 coding DNA: TGTGCCAGCAGCACACAGGGGGCGCATCCCTACGAGCAGTACTTC. As protein: CASSTQGAHPYEQYF.

The chain combines TRBV5-6 with TRBJ2-4; 8 bases are shared with TRBD1. V lost 3 bases and J lost 0; bases outside the gene matches: 8. The CDR3 contains 17 residues. Germline values: CDR1 SGHDT, CDR2 YYEEEE. CDR3 DNA sequence: TGTGCCAGCAGCTATCTACAGGGGGATCTAGCCAAAAACATTCAGTACTTC. Its translation: CASSYLQGDLAKNIQYF.

A few counts support this clone. The V and J genes are TRBV6-6 and TRBJ1-5; D not certain. CDR1 and CDR2 from the germline V gene are MNHNY and SVGAGI (reference sequence). The CDR3 extends over 16 amino acids. V was clipped by 7 bases and J by 2 bases, with 18 bases between them. CDR3 in amino acids: CASTGSGKVGNQPQHF. CDR3 coding DNA: TGTGCCAGCACCGGATCCGGGAAAGTAGGCAATCAGCCCCAGCATTTT.

This clone was counted between two and nine times. This rearrangement joins TRBV28 to TRBJ1-5; 7 bases line up with TRBD1. Germline V gene data show CDR1 as MDHEN and CDR2 as SYDVKM. The J segment lost 3 bases and the V segment lost 8 bases, leaving 19 bases of the junction unmatched. The CDR3 contains 18 residues. The CDR3 sequence: CASEPIRAGQRYNQPQHF. The CDR3 nucleotides read TGTGCCAGCGAGCCAATCCGTGCGGGACAGCGCTACAATCAGCCCCAGCATTTT.

The genes are TRBV30 and TRBJ1-2, with 9 positions matching TRBD1. The V gene end was trimmed by 2 bases and the J gene end by 7 bases; junction bases not matched to a gene: 8. Germline CDR1 is GTSNPN and CDR2 is SVGIG (reference sequence). CDR3 length equals 14 residues. DNA for the CDR3: TGTGCCTGGAGTCCGGACAGGGGTTGGGGTGGCTACACCTTC. It codes for CAWSPDRGWGGYTF. Full variable domain (rest looked up from reference TRBV30 and TRBJ1-2): SQTIHQWPATLVQPVGSPLSLECTVEGTSNPNLYWYRQAAGRGLQLLFYSVGIGQISSEVPQNLSASRPQDRQFILSSKKLLLSDSGFYLCAWSPDRGWGGYTFGSGTRLTVV.

The chain links TRBV6-1 to TRBJ1-5; D uncertain. This CDR3 spans 13 amino acids. Per germline, CDR1 MNHNS and CDR2 SASEGT. The V end was cut by 3 bases, the J end by 1 base, with 4 bases between. CDR3 sequence: CASSEASNQPQHF. CDR3 coding DNA: TGTGCCAGCAGTGAGGCCAGCAATCAGCCCCAGCATTTT.

This clone was found a few times. J is TRBJ2-3 and V is TRBV7-2; TRBD2 is a possible D gene (5 bases). The CDR3 is 15 residues long. Germline V CDR1 and CDR2: SGHTA, FQGNSA. V shed 0 bases and J shed 3 bases, with 10 bases lying between them. CDR3 nucleotide sequence: TGTGCCAGCAGCTTAGCGGGAGTAGGAACAGATACGCAGTATTTT. Its protein product is CASSLAGVGTDTQYF.